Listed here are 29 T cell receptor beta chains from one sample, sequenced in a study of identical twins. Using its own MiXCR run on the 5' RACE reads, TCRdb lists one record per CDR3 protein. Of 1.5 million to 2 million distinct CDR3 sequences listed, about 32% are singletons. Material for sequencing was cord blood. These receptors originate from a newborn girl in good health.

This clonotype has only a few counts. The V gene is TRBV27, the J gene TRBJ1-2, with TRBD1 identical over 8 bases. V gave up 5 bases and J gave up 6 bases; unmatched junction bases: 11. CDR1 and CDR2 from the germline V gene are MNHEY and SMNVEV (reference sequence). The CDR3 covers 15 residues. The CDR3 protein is CASSLLRTGIDGYTF. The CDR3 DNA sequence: TGTGCCAGCAGTCTCCTACGGACAGGGATAGATGGCTACACCTTC.

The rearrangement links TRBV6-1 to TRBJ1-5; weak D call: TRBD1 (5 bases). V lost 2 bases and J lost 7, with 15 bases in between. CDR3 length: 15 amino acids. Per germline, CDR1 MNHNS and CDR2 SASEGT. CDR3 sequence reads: CASSEMGRVGQPQHF. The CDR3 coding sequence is TGTGCCAGCAGTGAAATGGGCAGGGTTGGACAGCCCCAGCATTTT.

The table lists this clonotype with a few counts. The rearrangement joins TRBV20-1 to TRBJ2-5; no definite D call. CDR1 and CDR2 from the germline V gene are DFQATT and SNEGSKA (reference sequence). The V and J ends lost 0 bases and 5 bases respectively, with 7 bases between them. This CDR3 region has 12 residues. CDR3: CSARDHRETQYF. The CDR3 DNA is TGCAGTGCTAGAGACCACCGCGAGACCCAGTACTTC.

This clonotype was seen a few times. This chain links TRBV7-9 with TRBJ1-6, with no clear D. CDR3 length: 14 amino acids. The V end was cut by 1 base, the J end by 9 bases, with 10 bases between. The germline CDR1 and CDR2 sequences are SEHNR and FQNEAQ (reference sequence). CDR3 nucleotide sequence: TGTGCCAGCAGCTTAGACAACGGTGGTTCACCCCTCCACTTT. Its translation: CASSLDNGGSPLHF.

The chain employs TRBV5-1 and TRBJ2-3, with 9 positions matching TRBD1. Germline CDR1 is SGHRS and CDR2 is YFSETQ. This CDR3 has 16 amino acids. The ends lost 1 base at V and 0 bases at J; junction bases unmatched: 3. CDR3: CASSLLGQGSTDTQYF. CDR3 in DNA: TGCGCCAGCAGCTTGTTGGGACAGGGCAGCACAGATACGCAGTATTTT.

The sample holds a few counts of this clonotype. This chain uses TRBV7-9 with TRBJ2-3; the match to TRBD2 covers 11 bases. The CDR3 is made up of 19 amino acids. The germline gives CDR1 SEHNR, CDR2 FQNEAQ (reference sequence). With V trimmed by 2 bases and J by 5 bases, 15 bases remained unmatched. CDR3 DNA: TGTGCCAGCAGCTTACCGGGACTAGCGGCTCCCATGGGGTTAGATACGCAGTATTTT. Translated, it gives CASSLPGLAAPMGLDTQYF.

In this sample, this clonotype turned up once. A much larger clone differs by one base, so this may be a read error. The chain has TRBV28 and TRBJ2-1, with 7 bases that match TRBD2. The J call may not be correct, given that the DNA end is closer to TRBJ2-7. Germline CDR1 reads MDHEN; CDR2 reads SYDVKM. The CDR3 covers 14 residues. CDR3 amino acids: CASSALASGNEQYF. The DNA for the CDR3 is TGTGCCAGCAGTGCACTAGCGAGTGGCAATGAGCAGTACTTC.

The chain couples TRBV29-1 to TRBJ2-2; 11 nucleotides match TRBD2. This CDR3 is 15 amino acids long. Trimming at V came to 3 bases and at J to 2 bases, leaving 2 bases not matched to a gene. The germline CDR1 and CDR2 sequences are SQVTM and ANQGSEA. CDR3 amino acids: CSVDTSGGNTGELFF. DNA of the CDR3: TGCAGCGTTGATACTAGCGGGGGCAACACCGGGGAGCTGTTTTTT.

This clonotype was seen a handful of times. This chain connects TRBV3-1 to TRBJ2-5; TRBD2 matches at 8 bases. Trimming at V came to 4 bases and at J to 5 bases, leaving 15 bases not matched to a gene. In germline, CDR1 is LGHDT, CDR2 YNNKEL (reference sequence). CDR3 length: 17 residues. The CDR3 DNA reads TGTGCCAGCAGCCCTTTCGGTCGGGGGGGGCCTTCCGAGACCCAGTACTTC. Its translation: CASSPFGRGGPSETQYF.

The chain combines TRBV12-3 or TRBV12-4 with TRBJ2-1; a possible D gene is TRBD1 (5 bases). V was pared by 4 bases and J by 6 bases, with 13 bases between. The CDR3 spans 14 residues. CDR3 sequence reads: CASSSRGPINEQFF. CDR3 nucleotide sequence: TGTGCCAGCAGTTCTAGGGGCCCCATCAATGAGCAGTTCTTC.

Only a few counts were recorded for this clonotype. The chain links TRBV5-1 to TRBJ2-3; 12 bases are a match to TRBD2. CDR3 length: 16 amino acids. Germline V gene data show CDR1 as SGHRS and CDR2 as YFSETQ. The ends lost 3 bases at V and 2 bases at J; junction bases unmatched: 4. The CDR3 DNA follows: TGCGCCAGCAGCTGGACTAGCGGGGCCCCCACAGATACGCAGTATTTT. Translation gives CASSWTSGAPTDTQYF.

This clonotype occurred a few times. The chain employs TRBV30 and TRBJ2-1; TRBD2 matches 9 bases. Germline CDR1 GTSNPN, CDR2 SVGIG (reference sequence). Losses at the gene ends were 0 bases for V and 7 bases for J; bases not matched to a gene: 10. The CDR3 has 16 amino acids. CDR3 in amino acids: CAWSVRGLARYNEQFF. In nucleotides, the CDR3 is TGTGCCTGGAGTGTAAGGGGACTAGCACGTTATAATGAGCAGTTCTTC. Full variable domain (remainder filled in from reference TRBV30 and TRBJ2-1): SQTIHQWPATLVQPVGSPLSLECTVEGTSNPNLYWYRQAAGRGLQLLFYSVGIGQISSEVPQNLSASRPQDRQFILSSKKLLLSDSGFYLCAWSVRGLARYNEQFFGPGTRLTVL.

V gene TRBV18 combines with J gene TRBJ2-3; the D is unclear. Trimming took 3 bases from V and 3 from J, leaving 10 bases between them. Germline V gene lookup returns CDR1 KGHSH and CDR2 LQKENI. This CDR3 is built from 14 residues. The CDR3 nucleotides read TGTGCCAGCTCACCGCTCATCAGGACAGATACGCAGTATTTT. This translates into CASSPLIRTDTQYF.

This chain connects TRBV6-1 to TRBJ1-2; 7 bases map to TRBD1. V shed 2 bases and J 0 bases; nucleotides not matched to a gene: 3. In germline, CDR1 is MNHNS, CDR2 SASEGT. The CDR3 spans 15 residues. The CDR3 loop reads CASSEYGTANYGYTF. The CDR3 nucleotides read TGTGCCAGCAGTGAATACGGGACAGCTAACTATGGCTACACCTTC.

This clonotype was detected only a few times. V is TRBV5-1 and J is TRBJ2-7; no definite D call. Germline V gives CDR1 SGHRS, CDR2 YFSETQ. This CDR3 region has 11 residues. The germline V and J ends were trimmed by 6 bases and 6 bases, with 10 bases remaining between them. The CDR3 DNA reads TGCGCCAGCACCCATTTAAGCGAGCAGTACTTC. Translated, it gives CASTHLSEQYF.

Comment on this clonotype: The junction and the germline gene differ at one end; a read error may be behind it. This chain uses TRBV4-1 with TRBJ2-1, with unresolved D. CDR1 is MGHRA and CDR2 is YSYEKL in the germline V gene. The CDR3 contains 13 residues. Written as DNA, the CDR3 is TGCGCCAGCGGCCAAGCTCCCTACAATGAGCAGTTCTTC. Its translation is CASGQAPYNEQFF.

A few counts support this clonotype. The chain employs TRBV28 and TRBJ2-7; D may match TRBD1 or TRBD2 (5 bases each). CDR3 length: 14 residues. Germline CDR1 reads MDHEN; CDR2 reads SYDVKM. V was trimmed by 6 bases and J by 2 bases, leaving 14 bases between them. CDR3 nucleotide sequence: TGTGCCAGCAGCGAAACGGGACCAACCTACGAGCAGTACTTC. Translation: CASSETGPTYEQYF.

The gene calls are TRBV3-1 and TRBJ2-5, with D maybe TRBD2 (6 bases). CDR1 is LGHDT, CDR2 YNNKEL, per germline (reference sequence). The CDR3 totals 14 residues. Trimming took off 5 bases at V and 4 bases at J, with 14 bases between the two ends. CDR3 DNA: TGTGCCAGCAGCAGACTAGAGGGGAGAGAGACCCAGTACTTC. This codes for CASSRLEGRETQYF.

CDR3 sequence (DNA): TGCGCCAGCAGCCTCTCTGAGGGGGCGCTGGGCTACACCTTC. Translation: CASSLSEGALGYTF. This sequence joins TRBV5-1 and TRBJ1-2; 7 bases fit TRBD1. J gave up 8 bases and V 4 bases, and 11 bases lay outside the gene matches. Per the germline V gene, CDR1 is SGHRS and CDR2 is YFSETQ. This CDR3 comprises 14 residues.

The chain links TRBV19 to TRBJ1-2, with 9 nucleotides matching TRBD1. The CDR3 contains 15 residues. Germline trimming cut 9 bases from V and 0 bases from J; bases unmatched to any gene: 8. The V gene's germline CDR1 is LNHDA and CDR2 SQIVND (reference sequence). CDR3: CASRTGVGSNYGYTF. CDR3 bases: TGTGCCAGCCGGACAGGGGTAGGGTCTAACTATGGCTACACCTTC.

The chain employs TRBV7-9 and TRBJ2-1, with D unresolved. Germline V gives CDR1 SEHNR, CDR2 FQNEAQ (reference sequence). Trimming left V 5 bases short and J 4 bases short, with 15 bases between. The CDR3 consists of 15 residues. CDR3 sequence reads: CASSQLEAAYNEQFF. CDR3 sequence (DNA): TGTGCCAGCAGCCAGCTCGAGGCGGCGTACAATGAGCAGTTCTTC.

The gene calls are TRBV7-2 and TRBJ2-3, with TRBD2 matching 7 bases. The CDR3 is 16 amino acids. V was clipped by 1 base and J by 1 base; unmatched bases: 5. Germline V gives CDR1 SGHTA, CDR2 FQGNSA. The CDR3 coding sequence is TGTGCCAGCAGCTTAGGGGCGGGAGTGGGCACAGATACGCAGTATTTT. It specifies CASSLGAGVGTDTQYF.

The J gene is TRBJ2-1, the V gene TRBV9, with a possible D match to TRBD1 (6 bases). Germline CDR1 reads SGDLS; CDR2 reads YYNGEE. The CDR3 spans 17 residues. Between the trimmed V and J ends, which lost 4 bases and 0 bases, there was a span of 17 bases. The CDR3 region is CASSRNGQIVSYNEQFF. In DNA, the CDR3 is TGTGCCAGCAGCCGAAACGGACAGATAGTCTCCTACAATGAGCAGTTCTTC.

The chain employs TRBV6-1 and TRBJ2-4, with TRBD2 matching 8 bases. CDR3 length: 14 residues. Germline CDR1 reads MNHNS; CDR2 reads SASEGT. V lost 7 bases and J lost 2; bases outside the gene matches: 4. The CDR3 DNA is TGTGCCAGCACCACGGGGGGGACCAAAAACATTCAGTACTTC. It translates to CASTTGGTKNIQYF.

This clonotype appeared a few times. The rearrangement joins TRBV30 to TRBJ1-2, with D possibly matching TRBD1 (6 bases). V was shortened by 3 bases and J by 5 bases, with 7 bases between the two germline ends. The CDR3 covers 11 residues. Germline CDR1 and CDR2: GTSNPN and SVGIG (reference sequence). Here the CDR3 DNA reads TGTGCCTGGAGACAGGGATATGGCTACACCTTC. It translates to CAWRQGYGYTF. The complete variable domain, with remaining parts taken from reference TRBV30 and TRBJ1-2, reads SQTIHQWPATLVQPVGSPLSLECTVEGTSNPNLYWYRQAAGRGLQLLFYSVGIGQISSEVPQNLSASRPQDRQFILSSKKLLLSDSGFYLCAWRQGYGYTFGSGTRLTVV.

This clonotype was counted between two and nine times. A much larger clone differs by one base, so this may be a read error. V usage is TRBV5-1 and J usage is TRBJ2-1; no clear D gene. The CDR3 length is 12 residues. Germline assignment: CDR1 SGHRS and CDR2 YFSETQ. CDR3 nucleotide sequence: TGCGCCAGCAGCTTGACCCTCAATGAGCGGTTCTTC. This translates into CASSLTLNERFF.

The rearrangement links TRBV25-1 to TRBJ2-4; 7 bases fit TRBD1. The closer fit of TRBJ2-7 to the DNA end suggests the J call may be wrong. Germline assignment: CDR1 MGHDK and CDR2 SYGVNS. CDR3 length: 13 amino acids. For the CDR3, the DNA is TGTGCCAGCAGTGAACCCAACAGGGGCGAGCAGTACTTC. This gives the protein CASSEPNRGEQYF.

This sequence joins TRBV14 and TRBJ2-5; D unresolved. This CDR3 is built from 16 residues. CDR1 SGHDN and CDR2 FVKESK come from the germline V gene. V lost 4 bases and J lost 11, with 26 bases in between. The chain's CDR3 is CASSRIFGIKGNEQYF. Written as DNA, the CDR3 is TGTGCCAGCAGCCGAATTTTTGGCATAAAGGGTAATGAGCAGTACTTC.

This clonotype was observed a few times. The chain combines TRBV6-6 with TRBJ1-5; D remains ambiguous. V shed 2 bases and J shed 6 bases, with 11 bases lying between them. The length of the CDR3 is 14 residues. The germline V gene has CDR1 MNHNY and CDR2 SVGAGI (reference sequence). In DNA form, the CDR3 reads TGTGCCAGCAGTTACATTTTGGGAACTCAGCCCCAGCATTTT. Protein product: CASSYILGTQPQHF.